The rows below give T cell receptor beta chains drawn from one sample of a study of blood T cell repertoires in COVID-19. TCRdb keeps only in-frame clones here, not all; method: immunoSEQ multiplex PCR. This sample has some 150,000 clones, with under 85% found just once. The sequenced sample was peripheral blood. These receptor sequences come from a human donor in a cohort sampled during active COVID-19. Each CDR3 is given with its conserved first and last residue. D genes are given only for firm matches. Clone size appears in some rows only: once, few, many, or a class for an expanded clone.

D gene | clone size | J gene | V gene | CDR3 protein | CDR3 DNA
TRBD1 | few | TRBJ1-6 | TRBV6-5 | CASNLGQGDNSPLHF | TGTGCCAGCAACCTGGGACAGGGTGATAATTCACCCCTCCACTTT
NA | NA | TRBJ1-5 | TRBV2 | CASGSQPQHF | TGTGCCAGCGGGAGTCAGCCCCAGCATTTT
TRBD1 | NA | TRBJ1-2 | TRBV18 | CASSPPTGTYGYTF | TGTGCCAGCTCACCACCGACAGGGACCTATGGCTACACCTTC
TRBD1 | NA | TRBJ1-6 | TRBV28 | CASSKTGLNSPLHF | TGTGCCAGCAGTAAGACAGGGTTAAATTCACCCCTCCACTTT
NA | NA | TRBJ2-7 | TRBV7-9 | CASSGIADLYEQYF | TGTGCCAGCAGCGGTATAGCGGACCTCTACGAGCAGTACTTC
TRBD1 | NA | TRBJ1-2 | TRBV19 | CASSPRDRGVNGYTF | TGTGCCAGTAGTCCCCGGGACAGGGGGGTTAATGGCTACACCTTC
NA | NA | TRBJ2-5 | TRBV11-2 | CASAGLVTYF | TGTGCCAGCGCCGGTCTAGTAACATACTTC
TRBD1 | NA | TRBJ2-7 | TRBV25-1 | CASSEAGTGGPEQYF | TGTGCCAGCAGTGAGGCCGGGACAGGGGGCCCCGAGCAGTACTTC
NA | once | TRBJ1-1 | TRBV5-1 | CASSLRPGAGIYTEAFF | TGCGCCAGCAGCCTACGTCCGGGAGCAGGGATCTACACTGAAGCTTTCTTT
NA | NA | TRBJ2-1 | TRBV18 | CASSPRQGNNEQFF | TGTGCCAGCTCACCACGCCAGGGAAACAATGAGCAGTTCTTC
NA | NA | TRBJ2-5 | TRBV12-3/TRBV12-4 | CASTSQETQYF | TGTGCCAGCACCTCCCAAGAGACCCAGTACTTC